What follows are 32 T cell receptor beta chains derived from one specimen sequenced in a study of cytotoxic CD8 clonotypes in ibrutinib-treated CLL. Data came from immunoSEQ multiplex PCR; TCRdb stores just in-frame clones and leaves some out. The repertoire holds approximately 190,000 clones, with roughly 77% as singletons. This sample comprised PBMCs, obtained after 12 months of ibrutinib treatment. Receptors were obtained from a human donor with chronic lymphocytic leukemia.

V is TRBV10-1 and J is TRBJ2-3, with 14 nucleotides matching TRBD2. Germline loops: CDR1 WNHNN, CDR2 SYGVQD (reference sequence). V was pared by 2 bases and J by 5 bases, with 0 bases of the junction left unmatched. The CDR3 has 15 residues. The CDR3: CASSEGTSGRDTQYF. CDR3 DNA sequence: TGCGCCAGCAGTGAGGGGACTAGCGGGAGAGATACGCAGTATTTT.

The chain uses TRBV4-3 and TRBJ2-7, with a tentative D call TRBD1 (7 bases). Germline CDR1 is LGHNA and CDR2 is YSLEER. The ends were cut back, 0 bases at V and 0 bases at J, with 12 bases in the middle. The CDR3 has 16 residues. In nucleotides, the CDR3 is TGCGCCAGCAGCCAAGACAGGGGGGATCCCTCCTACGAGCAGTACTTC. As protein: CASSQDRGDPSYEQYF.

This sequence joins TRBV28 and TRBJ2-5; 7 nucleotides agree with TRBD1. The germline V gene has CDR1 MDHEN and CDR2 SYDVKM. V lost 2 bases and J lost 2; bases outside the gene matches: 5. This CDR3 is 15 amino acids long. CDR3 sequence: CASSLPGTEQETQYF. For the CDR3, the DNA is TGTGCCAGCAGTTTACCCGGGACAGAACAAGAGACCCAGTACTTC.

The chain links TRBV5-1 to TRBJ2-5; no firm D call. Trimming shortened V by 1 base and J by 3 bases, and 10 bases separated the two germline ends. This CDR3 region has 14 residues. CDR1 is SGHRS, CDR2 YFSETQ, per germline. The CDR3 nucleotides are TGCGCCAGCAGCTTGTATGGACCTGAAGAGACCCAGTACTTC. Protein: CASSLYGPEETQYF.

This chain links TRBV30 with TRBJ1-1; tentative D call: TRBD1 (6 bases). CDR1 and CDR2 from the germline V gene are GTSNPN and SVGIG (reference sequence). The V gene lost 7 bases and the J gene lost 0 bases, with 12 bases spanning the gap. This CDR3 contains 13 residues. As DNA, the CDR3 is TGTGCCTCCATACAGGGACTGAACACTGAAGCTTTCTTT. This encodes CASIQGLNTEAFF.

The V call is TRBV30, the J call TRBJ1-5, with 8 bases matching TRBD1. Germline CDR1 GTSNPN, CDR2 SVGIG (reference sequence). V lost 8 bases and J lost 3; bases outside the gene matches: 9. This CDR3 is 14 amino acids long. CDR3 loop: CASSQGAVNQPQHF. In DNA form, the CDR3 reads TGTGCCAGCTCCCAGGGGGCGGTCAATCAGCCCCAGCATTTT.

CDR3 sequence: CATSSLLLVDSVGNQPQHF. CDR3 in DNA: TGTGCCACCAGCAGCCTACTACTCGTAGACAGCGTTGGCAATCAGCCCCAGCATTTT. The chain uses TRBV15 and TRBJ1-5; tentatively, D is TRBD1 (5 bases). V lost 3 bases, J lost 2 bases, and 23 bases lay in between. This CDR3 has 19 amino acids. Germline CDR1 reads LNHNV; CDR2 reads YYDKDF (reference sequence).

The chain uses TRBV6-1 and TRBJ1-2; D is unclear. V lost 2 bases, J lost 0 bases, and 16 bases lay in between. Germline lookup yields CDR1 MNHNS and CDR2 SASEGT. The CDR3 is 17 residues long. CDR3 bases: TGTGCCAGCAGTGAACAAGACCTTATTAACGCTAACTATGGCTACACCTTC. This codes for CASSEQDLINANYGYTF.

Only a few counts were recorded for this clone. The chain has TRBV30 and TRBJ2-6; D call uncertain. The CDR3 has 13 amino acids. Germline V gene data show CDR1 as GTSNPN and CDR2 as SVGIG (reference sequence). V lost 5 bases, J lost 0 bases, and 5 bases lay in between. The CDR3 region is CAWQISGANVLTF. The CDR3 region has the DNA TGTGCCTGGCAGATCTCTGGGGCCAACGTCCTGACTTTC.

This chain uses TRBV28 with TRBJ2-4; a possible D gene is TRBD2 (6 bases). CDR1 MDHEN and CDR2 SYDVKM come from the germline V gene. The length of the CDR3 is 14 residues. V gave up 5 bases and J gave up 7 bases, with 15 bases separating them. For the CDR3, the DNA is TGTGCCAGCAGTCCAGGGTTTGGGGGGAACATTCAGTACTTC. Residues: CASSPGFGGNIQYF.

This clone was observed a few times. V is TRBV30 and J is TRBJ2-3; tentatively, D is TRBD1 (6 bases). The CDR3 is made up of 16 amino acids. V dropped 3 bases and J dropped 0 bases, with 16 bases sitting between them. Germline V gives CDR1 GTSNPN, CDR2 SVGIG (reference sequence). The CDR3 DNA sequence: TGTGCCTGGAGCCGCCAGGGGCCCTCTAGCACAGATACGCAGTATTTT. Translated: CAWSRQGPSSTDTQYF.

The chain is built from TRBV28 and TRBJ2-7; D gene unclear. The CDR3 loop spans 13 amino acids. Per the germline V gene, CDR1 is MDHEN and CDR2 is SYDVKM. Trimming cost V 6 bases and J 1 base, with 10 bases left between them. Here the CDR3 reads CASRILRSYEQYF. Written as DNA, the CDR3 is TGTGCCAGCAGGATATTGAGGTCCTACGAGCAGTACTTC.

CDR3 in amino acids: CASSPRQGEQETQYF. CDR3 coding DNA: TGTGCCAGCAGCCCCCGACAGGGAGAACAAGAGACCCAGTACTTC. This chain joins TRBV21-1 and TRBJ2-5; no DNA check was done on the table's D call, TRBD1. TRBV21-1 is classified as a pseudogene. CDR3 length equals 15 residues.

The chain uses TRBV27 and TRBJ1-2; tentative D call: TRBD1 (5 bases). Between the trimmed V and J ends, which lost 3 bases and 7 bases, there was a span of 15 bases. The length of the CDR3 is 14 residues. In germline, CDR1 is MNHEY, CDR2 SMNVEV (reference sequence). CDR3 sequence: CASSLGRALSGYTF. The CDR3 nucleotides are TGTGCCAGCAGTTTGGGCAGGGCATTGAGTGGCTACACCTTC.

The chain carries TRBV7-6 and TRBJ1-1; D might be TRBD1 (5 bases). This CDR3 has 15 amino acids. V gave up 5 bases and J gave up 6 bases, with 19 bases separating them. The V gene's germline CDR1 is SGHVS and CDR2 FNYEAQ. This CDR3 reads CASSIRGAFGAEAFF. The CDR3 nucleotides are TGTGCCAGCAGCATCCGTGGGGCCTTTGGGGCTGAAGCTTTCTTT.

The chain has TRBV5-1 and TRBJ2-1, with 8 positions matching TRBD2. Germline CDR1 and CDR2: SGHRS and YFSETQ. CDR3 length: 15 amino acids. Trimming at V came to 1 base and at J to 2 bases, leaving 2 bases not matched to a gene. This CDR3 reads CASSLFSGAYNEQFF. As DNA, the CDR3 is TGCGCCAGCAGCTTGTTTAGCGGGGCCTACAATGAGCAGTTCTTC.

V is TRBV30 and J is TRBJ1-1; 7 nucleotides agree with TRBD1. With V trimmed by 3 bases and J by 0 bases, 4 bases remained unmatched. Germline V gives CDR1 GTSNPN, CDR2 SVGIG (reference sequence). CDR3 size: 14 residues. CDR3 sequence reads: CAWRAGTVNTEAFF. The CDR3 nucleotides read TGTGCCTGGAGGGCCGGGACAGTGAACACTGAAGCTTTCTTT.

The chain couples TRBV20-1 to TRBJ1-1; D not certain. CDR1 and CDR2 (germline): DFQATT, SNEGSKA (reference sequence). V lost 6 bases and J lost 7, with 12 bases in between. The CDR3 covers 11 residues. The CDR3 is CSANPVLEAFF. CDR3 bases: TGCAGTGCAAACCCGGTCCTTGAAGCTTTCTTT.

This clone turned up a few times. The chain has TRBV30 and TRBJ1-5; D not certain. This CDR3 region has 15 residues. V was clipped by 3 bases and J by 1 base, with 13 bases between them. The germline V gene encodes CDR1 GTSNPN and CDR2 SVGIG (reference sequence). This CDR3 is CAWSDGMESNQPQHF. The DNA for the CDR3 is TGTGCCTGGAGCGACGGTATGGAGAGCAATCAGCCCCAGCATTTT.

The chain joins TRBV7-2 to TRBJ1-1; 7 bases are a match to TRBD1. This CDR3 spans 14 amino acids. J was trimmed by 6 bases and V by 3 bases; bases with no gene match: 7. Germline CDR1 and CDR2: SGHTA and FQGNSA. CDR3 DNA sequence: TGTGCCAGCAGCTTCTTGACAGGGCAGGCTGAAGCTTTCTTT. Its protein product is CASSFLTGQAEAFF.

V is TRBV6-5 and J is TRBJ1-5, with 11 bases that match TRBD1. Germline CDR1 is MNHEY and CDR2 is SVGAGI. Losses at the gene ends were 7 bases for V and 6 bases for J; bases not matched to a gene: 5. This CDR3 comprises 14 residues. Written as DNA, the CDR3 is TGTGCCAGCAAAGCGGGACAGGGGGGTCAGCCCCAGCATTTT. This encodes CASKAGQGGQPQHF.

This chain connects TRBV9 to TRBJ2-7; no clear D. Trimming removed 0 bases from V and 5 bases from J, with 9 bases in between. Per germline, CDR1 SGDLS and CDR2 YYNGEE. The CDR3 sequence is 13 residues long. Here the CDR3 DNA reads TGTGCCAGCAGCGTAGGGTTCGACGACGAGCAGTACTTC. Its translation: CASSVGFDDEQYF.

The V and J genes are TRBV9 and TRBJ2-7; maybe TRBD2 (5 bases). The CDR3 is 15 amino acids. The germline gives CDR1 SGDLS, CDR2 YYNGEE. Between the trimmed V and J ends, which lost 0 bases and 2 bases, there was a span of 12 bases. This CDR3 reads CASSVGGRRAYEQYF. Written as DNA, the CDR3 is TGTGCCAGCAGCGTAGGAGGGCGGAGAGCCTACGAGCAGTACTTC.

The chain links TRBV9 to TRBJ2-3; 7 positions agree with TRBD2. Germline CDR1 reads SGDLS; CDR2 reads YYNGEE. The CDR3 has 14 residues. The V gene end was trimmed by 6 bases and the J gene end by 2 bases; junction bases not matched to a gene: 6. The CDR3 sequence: CASTRGLYTDTQYF. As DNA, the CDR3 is TGTGCCAGCACGAGGGGACTATACACAGATACGCAGTATTTT. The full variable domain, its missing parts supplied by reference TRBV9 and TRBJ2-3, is DSGVTQTPKHLITATGQRVTLRCSPRSGDLSVYWYQQSLDQGLQFLIQYYNGEERAKGNILERFSAQQFPDLHSELNLSSLELGDSALYFCASTRGLYTDTQYFGPGTRLTVL.

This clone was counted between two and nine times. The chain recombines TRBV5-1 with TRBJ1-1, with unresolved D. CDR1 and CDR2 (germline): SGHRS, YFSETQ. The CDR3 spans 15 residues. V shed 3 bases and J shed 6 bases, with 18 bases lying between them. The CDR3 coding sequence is TGCGCCAGCAGCTACCGTCCGACCGTCCCCCCTGAAGCTTTCTTT. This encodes CASSYRPTVPPEAFF. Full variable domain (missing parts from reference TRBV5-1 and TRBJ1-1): KAGVTQTPRYLIKTRGQQVTLSCSPISGHRSVSWYQQTPGQGLQFLFEYFSETQRNKGNFPGRFSGRQFSNSRSEMNVSTLELGDSALYLCASSYRPTVPPEAFFGQGTRLTVV.

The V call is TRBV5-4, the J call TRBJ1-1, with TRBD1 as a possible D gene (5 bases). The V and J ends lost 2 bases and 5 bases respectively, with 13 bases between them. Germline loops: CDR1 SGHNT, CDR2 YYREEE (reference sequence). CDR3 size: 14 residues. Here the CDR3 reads CASSFRTGGTEAFF. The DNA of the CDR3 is TGTGCCAGCAGCTTCCGGACCGGGGGGACTGAAGCTTTCTTT.

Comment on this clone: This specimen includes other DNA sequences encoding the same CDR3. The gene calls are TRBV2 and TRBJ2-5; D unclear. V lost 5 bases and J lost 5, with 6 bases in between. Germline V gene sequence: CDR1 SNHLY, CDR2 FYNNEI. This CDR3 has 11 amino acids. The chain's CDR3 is CASSLRETQYF. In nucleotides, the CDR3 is TGTGCCAGCAGTTTACGGGAGACCCAGTACTTC.

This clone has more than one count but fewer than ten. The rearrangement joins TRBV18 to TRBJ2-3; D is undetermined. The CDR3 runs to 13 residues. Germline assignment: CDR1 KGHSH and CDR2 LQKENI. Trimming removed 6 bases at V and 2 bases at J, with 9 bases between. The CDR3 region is CASSRISTDTQYF. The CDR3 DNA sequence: TGTGCCAGCTCTAGGATCTCCACAGATACGCAGTATTTT.

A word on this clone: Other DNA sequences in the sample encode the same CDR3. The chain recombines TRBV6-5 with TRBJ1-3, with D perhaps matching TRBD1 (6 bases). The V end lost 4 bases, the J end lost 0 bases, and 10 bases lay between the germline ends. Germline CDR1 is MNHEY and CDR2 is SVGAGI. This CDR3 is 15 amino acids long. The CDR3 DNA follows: TGTGCCAGCAGTTCCGACAGGTTCTCTGGAAACACCATATATTTT. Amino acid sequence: CASSSDRFSGNTIYF.

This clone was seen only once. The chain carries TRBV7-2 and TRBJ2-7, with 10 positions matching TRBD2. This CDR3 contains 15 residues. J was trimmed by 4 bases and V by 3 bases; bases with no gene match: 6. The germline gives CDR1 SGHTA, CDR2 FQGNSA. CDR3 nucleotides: TGTGCCAGCAGCTTCGAAGCGGGAGGGCCGTACGAGCAGTACTTC. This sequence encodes CASSFEAGGPYEQYF.

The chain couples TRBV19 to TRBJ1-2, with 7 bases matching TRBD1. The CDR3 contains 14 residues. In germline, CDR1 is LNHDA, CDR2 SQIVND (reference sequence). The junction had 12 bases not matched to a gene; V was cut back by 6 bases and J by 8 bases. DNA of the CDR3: TGTGCCAGTAGACTGCCGGGACAGACAGGAGGCTACACCTTC. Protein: CASRLPGQTGGYTF.

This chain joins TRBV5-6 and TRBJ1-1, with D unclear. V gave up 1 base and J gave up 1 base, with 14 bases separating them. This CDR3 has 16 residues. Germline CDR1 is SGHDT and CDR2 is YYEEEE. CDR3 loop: CASSLPYSTGNTEAFF. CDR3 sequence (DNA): TGTGCCAGCAGCTTGCCATACTCGACGGGGAACACTGAAGCTTTCTTT.